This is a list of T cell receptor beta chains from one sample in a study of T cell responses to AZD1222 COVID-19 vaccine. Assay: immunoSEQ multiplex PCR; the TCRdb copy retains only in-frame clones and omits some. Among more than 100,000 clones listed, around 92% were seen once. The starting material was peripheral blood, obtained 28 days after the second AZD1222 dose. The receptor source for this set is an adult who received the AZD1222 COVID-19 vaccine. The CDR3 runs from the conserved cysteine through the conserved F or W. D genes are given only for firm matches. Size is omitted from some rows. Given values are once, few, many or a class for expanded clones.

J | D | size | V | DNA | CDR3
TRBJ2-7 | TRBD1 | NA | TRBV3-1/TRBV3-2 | TGTGCCAGCAGCCAATGGGACAGGGCCTACGAGCAGTACTTC | CASSQWDRAYEQYF
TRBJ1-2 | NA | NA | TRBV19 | TGTGCCAGTAGTGAAGGTGGGGGTAACTATGGCTACACCTTC | CASSEGGGNYGYTF
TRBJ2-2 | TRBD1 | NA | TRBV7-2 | TGTGCCAGCAGCTCTGGACAGGGCGGGCGCGGGGAGCTGTTTTTT | CASSSGQGGRGELFF
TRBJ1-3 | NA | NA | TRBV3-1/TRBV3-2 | TGTGCCAGCAGCCAAGGATTCCAATTCTCTGGAAACACCATATATTTT | CASSQGFQFSGNTIYF
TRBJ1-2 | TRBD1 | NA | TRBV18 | TGTGCCAGCTCACCCGGGACAGGGCTCAGGGGCGGCTACACCTTC | CASSPGTGLRGGYTF
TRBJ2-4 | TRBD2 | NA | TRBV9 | TGTGCCAGCAGCGTGACTAGCGGGATCAGAAACATTCAGTACTTC | CASSVTSGIRNIQYF
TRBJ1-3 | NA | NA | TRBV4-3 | TGCGCCAGCAGCCTCACGACCAACTCTGGAAACACCATATATTTT | CASSLTTNSGNTIYF
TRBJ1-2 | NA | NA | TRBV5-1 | TGCGCCAGCAGCGGTGGGGCAGGGGTTGACTATGGCTACACCTTC | CASSGGAGVDYGYTF
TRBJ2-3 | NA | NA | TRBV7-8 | TGTGCCAGCAGCTTAGCTCCTAGGGGAAGCACAGATACGCAGTATTTT | CASSLAPRGSTDTQYF
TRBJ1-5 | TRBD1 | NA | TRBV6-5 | TGTGCCAGCAGTTGGACAGGGGAGGATCAGCCCCAGCATTTT | CASSWTGEDQPQHF
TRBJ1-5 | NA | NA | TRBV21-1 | TGTGCCAGCAGCAAGACAAGGGGGCGAAGGCAGCCCCAGCATTTT | CASSKTRGRRQPQHF
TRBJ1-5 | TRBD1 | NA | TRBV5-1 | TGCGCCAGCAGGGGACCGGGACAGGGTTGGAGTCAGCCCCAGCATTTT | CASRGPGQGWSQPQHF
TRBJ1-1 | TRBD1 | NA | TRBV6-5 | TGTGCCAGCAGTTACGACAGGGTGAACACTGAAGCTTTCTTT | CASSYDRVNTEAFF
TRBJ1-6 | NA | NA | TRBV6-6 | TGTGCCAGCAGGTTGGACACGGGATCCTATAATTCACCCCTCCACTTT | CASRLDTGSYNSPLHF
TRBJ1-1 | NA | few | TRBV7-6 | TGTGCCAGCAGCCCTCGGGGGGGCGCAGGGAGCACTGAAGCTTTCTTT | CASSPRGGAGSTEAFF
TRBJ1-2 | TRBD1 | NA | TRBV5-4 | TGTGCCAGCAGCCACGGACAGGGGGCGACTGGCTACACCTTC | CASSHGQGATGYTF
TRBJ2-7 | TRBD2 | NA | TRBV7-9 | TGTGCCAGCAGCTGGGGTAGCGGGGGTTTCTACGAGCAGTACTTC | CASSWGSGGFYEQYF
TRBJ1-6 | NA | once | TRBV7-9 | TGTGCCAGCAGTGAGGGGGGGAGATCACCCCTCCACTTT | CASSEGGRSPLHF
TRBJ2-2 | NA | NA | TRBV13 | TGTGCCAGCAGCGTACGTACCGGGGAGCTGTTTTTT | CASSVRTGELFF
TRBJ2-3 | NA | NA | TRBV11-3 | TGTGCCAGCAGCTTCGCGAGCGCCCTTAGCACAGATACGCAGTATTTT | CASSFASALSTDTQYF
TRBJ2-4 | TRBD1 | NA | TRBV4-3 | TGCGCCAGCAGCCAAGAAGGGGGCATAAACATTCAGTACTTC | CASSQEGGINIQYF
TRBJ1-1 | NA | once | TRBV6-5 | TGTGCCAGCAGTCCCCGGCCCTCGGAAGGAACTGAAGCTTTCTTT | CASSPRPSEGTEAFF
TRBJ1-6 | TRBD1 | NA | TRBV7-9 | TGTGCCAGCAGCTCACCGCAGACAGGGGGTTATTCACCCCTCCACTTT | CASSSPQTGGYSPLHF
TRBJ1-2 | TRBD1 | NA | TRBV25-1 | TGTGCCAGCAGTGATCCGGGACAGGGTCTCTATGGCTACACCTTC | CASSDPGQGLYGYTF
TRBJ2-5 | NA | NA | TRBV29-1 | TGCAGCGTTGATAGGCAGAGCACCTTAGAGACCCAGTACTTC | CSVDRQSTLETQYF
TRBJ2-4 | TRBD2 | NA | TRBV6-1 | TGTGCCAGCAGTGAAACCAAATCTAGCGGGGGGCCCCCGTTCCTAAACATTCAGTACTTC | CASSETKSSGGPPFLNIQYF
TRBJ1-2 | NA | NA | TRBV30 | TGTGCCTGCAACTATGGCTACACCTTC | CACNYGYTF
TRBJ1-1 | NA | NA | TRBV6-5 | TGTGCCAGCAGGGGACACGGTTTAATGACTGAAGCTTTCTTT | CASRGHGLMTEAFF
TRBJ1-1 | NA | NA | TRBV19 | TGTGCCACCTTTAGGGGGAACACTGAAGCTTTCTTT | CATFRGNTEAFF
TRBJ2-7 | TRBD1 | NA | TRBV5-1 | TGCGCCAGCAGCCTCTCGCGACAGGGGGCGGGAGAGCAGTACTTC | CASSLSRQGAGEQYF
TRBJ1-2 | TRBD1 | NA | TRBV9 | TGTGCCAGCAGCCGGGGGACAGGGGACTATGGCTACACCTTC | CASSRGTGDYGYTF
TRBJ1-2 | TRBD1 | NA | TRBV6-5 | TGTGCCAGCAGGGATTCAGGGGGCCGGGACTATGGCTACACCTTC | CASRDSGGRDYGYTF
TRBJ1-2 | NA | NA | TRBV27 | TGTGCCACAAGGACCCCCTATGGCTACACCTTC | CATRTPYGYTF
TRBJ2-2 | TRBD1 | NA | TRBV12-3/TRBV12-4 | TGTGCCAGCGAACAGGGGTCCGGGGAGCTGTTTTTT | CASEQGSGELFF
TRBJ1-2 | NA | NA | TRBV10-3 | TGTGCCATCACTCCCGGCGTCGGCTATGGCTACACCTTC | CAITPGVGYGYTF
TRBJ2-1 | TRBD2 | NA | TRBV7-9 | TGTGCCAGCCGATCTTTCGGCGGGAGGCCTAGATCGGATGAGCAGTTCTTC | CASRSFGGRPRSDEQFF
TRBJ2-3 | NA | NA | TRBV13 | TGTGCCAGCAGCTTTGTGGCAGATACGCAGTATTTT | CASSFVADTQYF